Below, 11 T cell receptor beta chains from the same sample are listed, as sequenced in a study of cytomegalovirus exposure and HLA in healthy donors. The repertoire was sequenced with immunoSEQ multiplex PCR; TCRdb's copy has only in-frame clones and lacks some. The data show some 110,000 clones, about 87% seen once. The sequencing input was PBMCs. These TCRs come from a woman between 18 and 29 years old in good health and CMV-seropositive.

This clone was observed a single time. CDR3 nucleotide sequence: TGCAGCTTCTCCCCGGGTCCCTACGAGCAGTACTTC. Protein product: CSFSPGPYEQYF. The V gene is TRBV29-1, the J gene TRBJ2-7; no definite D call. Trimming cost V 8 bases and J 2 bases, with 13 bases left between them. This CDR3 contains 12 residues. Germline V gives CDR1 SQVTM, CDR2 ANQGSEA.

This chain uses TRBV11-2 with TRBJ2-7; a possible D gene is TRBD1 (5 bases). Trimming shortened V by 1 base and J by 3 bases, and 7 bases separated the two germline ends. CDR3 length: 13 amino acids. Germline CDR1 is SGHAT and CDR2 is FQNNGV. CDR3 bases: TGTGCCAGCAGCTTAGCACAGGACTACGAGCAGTACTTC. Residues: CASSLAQDYEQYF.

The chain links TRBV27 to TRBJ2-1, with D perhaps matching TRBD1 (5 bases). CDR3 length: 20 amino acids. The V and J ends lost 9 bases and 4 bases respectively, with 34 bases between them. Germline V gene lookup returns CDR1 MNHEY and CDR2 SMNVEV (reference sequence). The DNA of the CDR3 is TGTGCCAGGCTCCTTACAGCTCACAAGGGGTCTTCGGTAATATACAATGAGCAGTTCTTC. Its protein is CARLLTAHKGSSVIYNEQFF.

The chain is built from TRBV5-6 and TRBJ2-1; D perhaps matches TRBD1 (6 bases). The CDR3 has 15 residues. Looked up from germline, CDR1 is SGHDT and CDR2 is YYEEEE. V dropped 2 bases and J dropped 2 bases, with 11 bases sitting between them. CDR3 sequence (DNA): TGTGCCAGCAGCTTCTTACAGGGTGCCTACAATGAGCAGTTCTTC. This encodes CASSFLQGAYNEQFF.

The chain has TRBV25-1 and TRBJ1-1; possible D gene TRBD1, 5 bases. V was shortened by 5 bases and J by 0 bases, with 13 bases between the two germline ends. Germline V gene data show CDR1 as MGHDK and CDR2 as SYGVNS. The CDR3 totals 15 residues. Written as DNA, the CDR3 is TGTGCCAGCAGTATAACGTCGGACATGAACACTGAAGCTTTCTTT. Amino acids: CASSITSDMNTEAFF.

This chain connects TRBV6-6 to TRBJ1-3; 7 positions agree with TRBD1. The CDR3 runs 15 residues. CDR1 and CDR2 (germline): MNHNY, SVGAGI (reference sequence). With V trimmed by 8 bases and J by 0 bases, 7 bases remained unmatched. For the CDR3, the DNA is TGTGCCAGCGTCGTAGGGGGCAGCTCTGGAAACACCATATATTTT. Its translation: CASVVGGSSGNTIYF.

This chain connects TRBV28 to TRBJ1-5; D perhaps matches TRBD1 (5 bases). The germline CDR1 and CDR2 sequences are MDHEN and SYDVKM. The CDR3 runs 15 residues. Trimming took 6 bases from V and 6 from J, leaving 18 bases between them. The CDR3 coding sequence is TGTGCCAGCAGCCGAGAGGAGGGAAGGGGTCAGCCCCAGCATTTT. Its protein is CASSREEGRGQPQHF.

The DNA for the CDR3 is TGTGCCAGCCGACGGGACAGGGGAATGAACACTGAAGCTTTCTTT. The encoded protein is CASRRDRGMNTEAFF. The chain employs TRBV27 and TRBJ1-1; 10 bases map to TRBD1. The CDR3 contains 15 residues. The germline V gene has CDR1 MNHEY and CDR2 SMNVEV (reference sequence). V dropped 8 bases and J dropped 0; count of bases not matched to a gene: 6.

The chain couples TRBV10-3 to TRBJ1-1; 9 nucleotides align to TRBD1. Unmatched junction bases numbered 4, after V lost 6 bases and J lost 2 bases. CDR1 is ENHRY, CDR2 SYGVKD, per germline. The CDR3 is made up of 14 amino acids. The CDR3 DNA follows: TGTGCCATCAGAGGGACAGGGAGTAACACTGAAGCTTTCTTT. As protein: CAIRGTGSNTEAFF.

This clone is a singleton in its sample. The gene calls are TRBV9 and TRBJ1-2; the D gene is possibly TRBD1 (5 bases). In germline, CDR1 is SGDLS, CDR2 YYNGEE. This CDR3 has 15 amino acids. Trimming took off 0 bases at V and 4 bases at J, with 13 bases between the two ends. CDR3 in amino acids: CASSVGFGGSYGYTF. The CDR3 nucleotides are TGTGCCAGCAGCGTAGGGTTCGGGGGGTCCTATGGCTACACCTTC.

The CDR3 coding sequence is TGCGCCAGCAGCCAAGATGCAGGGTTCGGGGGCGAGCAGTACTTC. It encodes CASSQDAGFGGEQYF. V usage is TRBV4-1 and J usage is TRBJ2-7; TRBD2 is a possible D gene (6 bases). Germline CDR1 is MGHRA and CDR2 is YSYEKL. Trimming removed 0 bases from V and 6 bases from J, with 15 bases in between. CDR3 length: 15 residues.